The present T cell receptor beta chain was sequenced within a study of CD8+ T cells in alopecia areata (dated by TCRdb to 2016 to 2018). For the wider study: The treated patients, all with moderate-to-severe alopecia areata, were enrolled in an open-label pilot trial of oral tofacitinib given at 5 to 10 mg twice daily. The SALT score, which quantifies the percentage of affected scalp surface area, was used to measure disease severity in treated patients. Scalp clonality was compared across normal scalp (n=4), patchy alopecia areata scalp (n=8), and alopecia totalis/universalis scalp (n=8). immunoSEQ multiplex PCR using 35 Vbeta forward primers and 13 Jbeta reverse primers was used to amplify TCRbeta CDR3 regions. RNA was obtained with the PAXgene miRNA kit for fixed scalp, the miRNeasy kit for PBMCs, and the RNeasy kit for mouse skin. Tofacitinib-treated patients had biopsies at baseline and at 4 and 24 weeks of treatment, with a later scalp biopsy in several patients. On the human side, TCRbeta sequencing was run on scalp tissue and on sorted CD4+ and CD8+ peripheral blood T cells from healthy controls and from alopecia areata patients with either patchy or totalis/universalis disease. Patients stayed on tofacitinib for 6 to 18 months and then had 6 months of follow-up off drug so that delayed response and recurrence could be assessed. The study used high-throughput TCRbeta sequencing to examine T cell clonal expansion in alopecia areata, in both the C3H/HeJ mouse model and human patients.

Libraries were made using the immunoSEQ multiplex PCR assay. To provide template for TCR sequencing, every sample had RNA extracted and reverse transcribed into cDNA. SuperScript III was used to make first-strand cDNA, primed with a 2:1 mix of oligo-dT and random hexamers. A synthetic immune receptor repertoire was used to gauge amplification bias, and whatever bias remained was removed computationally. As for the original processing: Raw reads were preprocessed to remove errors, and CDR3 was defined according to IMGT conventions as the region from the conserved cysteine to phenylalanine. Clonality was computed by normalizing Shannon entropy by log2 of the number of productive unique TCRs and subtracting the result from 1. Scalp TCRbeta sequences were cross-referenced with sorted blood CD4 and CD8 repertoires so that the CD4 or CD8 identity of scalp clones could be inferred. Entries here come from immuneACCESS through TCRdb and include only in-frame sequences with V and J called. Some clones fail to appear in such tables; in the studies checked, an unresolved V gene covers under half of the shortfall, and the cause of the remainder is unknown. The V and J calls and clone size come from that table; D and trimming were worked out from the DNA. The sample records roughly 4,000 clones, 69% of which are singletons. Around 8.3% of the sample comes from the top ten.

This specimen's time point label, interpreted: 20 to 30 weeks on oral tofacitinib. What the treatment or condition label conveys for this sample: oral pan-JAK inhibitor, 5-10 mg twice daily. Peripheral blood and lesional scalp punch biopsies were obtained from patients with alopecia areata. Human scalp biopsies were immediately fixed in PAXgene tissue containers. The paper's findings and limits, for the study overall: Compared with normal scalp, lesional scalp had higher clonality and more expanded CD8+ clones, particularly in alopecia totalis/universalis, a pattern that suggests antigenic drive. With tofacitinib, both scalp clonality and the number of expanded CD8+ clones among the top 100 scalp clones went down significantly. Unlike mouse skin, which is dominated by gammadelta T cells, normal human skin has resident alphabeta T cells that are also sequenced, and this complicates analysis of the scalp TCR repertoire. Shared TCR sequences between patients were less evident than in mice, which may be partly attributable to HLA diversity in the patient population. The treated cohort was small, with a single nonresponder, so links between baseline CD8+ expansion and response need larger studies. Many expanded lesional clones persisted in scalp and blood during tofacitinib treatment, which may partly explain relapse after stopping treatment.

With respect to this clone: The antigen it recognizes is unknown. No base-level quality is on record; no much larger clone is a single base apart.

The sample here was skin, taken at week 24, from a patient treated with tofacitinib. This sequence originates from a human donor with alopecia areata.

The nucleotides read TGTGCCAGTAGTATGCGAACCCTCGACAAGGCGGACGGCTACACCTTC. It is translated as CASSMRTLDKADGYTF. This chain is built from TRBV19 and TRBJ1-2; the D gene cannot be named for sure. V sheds 3 bases and J sheds 8 bases, leaving 22 bases between their ends. CDR1 and CDR2, looked up from the germline V gene (reference sequence), are LNHDA and SQIVND. The CDR3 holds 16 amino acids from the cysteine to the phenylalanine. Of all the DNA, just the CDR3 is kept, 48 bases in frame from base 1.